These 25 T cell receptor beta chains originate from one sample sequenced in a study of PD-1 blockade in classical Hodgkin lymphoma. The table came from immunoSEQ multiplex PCR; TCRdb's copy has only in-frame clones and leaves some out. The repertoire holds 70,000 or so clones, over 90% seen once, with 2.6% in the top ten. As to time point: newly diagnosed, previously untreated cHL patient sample. The sequenced sample consisted of peripheral blood mononuclear cells (PBMCs). The receptor source for this set is a human donor with classical Hodgkin lymphoma.

This clone was counted a few times. The gene calls are TRBV6-1 and TRBJ1-5; D remains ambiguous. CDR3 length: 14 amino acids. Trimming cost V 2 bases and J 2 bases, with 7 bases left between them. In germline, CDR1 is MNHNS, CDR2 SASEGT. The CDR3 protein is CASSEQYGNQPQHF. The DNA for the CDR3 is TGTGCCAGCAGTGAACAGTATGGCAATCAGCCCCAGCATTTT.

This chain links TRBV2 with TRBJ1-5, with unresolved D. CDR3 length: 13 residues. V lost 6 bases to trimming and J lost 6 bases, with 12 bases between them. Germline V CDR1 and CDR2: SNHLY, FYNNEI. Here the CDR3 DNA reads TGTGCCAGCAGGGGGAGGGTTGGTCAGCCCCAGCATTTT. Translated: CASRGRVGQPQHF.

The chain carries TRBV9 and TRBJ1-4; D perhaps matches TRBD1 (6 bases). V gave up 5 bases and J gave up 7 bases, with 18 bases separating them. Germline assignment: CDR1 SGDLS and CDR2 YYNGEE. This CDR3 is built from 15 residues. The CDR3 nucleotides are TGTGCCAGCAGTAAAAATGGACAGAGCTCTGAAAAACTGTTTTTT. Translating it yields CASSKNGQSSEKLFF.

In this sample, this clone turned up once. The chain links TRBV6-6 to TRBJ1-2; the D is unclear. This CDR3 is 14 amino acids long. Germline V gene data show CDR1 as MNHNY and CDR2 as SVGAGI (reference sequence). V was cut by 0 bases and J by 4 bases, with 9 bases left in between. CDR3 amino acids: CASSYSGGGYGYTF. The CDR3, as DNA: TGTGCCAGCAGTTACTCAGGCGGAGGCTATGGCTACACCTTC.

The chain links TRBV7-6 to TRBJ2-7; 7 bases are shared with TRBD1. The CDR3 sequence is 16 residues long. Trimming removed 0 bases from V and 4 bases from J; junction bases left unmatched: 9. The germline CDR1 and CDR2 sequences are SGHVS and FNYEAQ. DNA of the CDR3: TGTGCCAGCAGCTTAGCTGGGACAGTTATCCCATACGAGCAGTACTTC. Its translation: CASSLAGTVIPYEQYF. The full variable domain, rest sourced from reference TRBV7-6 and TRBJ2-7, is GAGVSQSPRYKVTKRGQDVALRCDPISGHVSLYWYRQALGQGPEFLTYFNYEAQQDKSGLPNDRFSAERPEGSISTLTIQRTEQRDSAMYRCASSLAGTVIPYEQYFGPGTRLTVT.

The DNA of the CDR3 is TGTGCCACCAGCAGAGATCTCGACGGTCCAGTCCTCCACTTT. This translates into CATSRDLDGPVLHF. The J gene is TRBJ1-6, the V gene TRBV15, with unresolved D. V was cut by 0 bases and J by 15 bases, with 15 bases left in between. This CDR3 is built from 14 residues. Germline values: CDR1 LNHNV, CDR2 YYDKDF (reference sequence).

The chain carries TRBV7-9 and TRBJ1-2; D unclear. The CDR3 spans 16 residues. Germline V gene data show CDR1 as SEHNR and CDR2 as FQNEAQ (reference sequence). V was clipped by 5 bases and J by 5 bases, with 21 bases between them. CDR3 amino acids: CASSPLTVSMGYGYTF. The CDR3 bases are TGTGCCAGCAGCCCGCTGACCGTGAGCATGGGGTATGGCTACACCTTC.

The chain combines TRBV6-6 with TRBJ1-2, with TRBD1 identical over 9 bases. The CDR3 contains 15 residues. Unmatched junction bases numbered 9, after V lost 6 bases and J lost 4 bases. From germline, CDR1 is MNHNY and CDR2 SVGAGI (reference sequence). CDR3 amino acids: CASRRDRGFFYGYTF. The CDR3 DNA sequence: TGTGCCAGCAGACGAGACAGGGGGTTCTTCTATGGCTACACCTTC.

V is TRBV9 and J is TRBJ2-3, with TRBD2 matching over 8 bases. The germline V gene has CDR1 SGDLS and CDR2 YYNGEE. This CDR3 contains 20 residues. The junction had 16 bases not matched to a gene; V was cut back by 0 bases and J by 1 base. DNA of the CDR3: TGTGCCAGCAGCGTAGCGTCAGGCCGGCGGGAGGCGCGGGGCACAGATACGCAGTATTTT. Encoded protein: CASSVASGRREARGTDTQYF.

This sequence joins TRBV27 and TRBJ2-5, with D perhaps given as TRBD1 or TRBD2 (6 bases each). V dropped 8 bases and J dropped 5 bases, with 21 bases sitting between them. Looked up from germline, CDR1 is MNHEY and CDR2 is SMNVEV (reference sequence). There are 15 residues in the CDR3. Written as DNA, the CDR3 is TGTGCCAGCCCAAACTTGGGGCAGGGGAGGGAGACCCAGTACTTC. It specifies CASPNLGQGRETQYF.

The chain couples TRBV27 to TRBJ2-7; no reliable D call. The CDR3 is made up of 13 amino acids. Germline assignment: CDR1 MNHEY and CDR2 SMNVEV (reference sequence). Trimming took 9 bases from V and 2 from J, leaving 14 bases between them. The CDR3 spells CASSGLIPYEQYF. CDR3 DNA sequence: TGTGCCAGTTCCGGGTTAATCCCCTACGAGCAGTACTTC.

The rearrangement links TRBV5-1 to TRBJ2-7, with 7 bases that match TRBD1. The CDR3 runs 13 residues. The trim removed 4 bases at V and 5 bases at J, leaving 6 bases unmatched. Germline-derived CDR1 and CDR2 are SGHRS and YFSETQ. CDR3 coding DNA: TGCGCCAGCAGCCGGATTACAGGGGACGAGCAGTACTTC. Encoded protein: CASSRITGDEQYF.

The rearrangement joins TRBV5-1 to TRBJ2-3; 10 bases are shared with TRBD1. The ends lost 5 bases at V and 5 bases at J; junction bases unmatched: 8. The CDR3 consists of 15 residues. Germline assignment: CDR1 SGHRS and CDR2 YFSETQ. The CDR3 nucleotides are TGCGCCAGCAGAGCGACAGGGGGCGCGGGAGATACGCAGTATTTT. Translated: CASRATGGAGDTQYF.

The chain couples TRBV25-1 to TRBJ2-5, with D uncertain. Trimming pared 7 bases from V and 5 bases from J, leaving 8 bases between. The CDR3 has 11 residues. CDR1 is MGHDK and CDR2 is SYGVNS in the germline V gene. DNA of the CDR3: TGTGCCAGCACCTCAAGGGAGACCCAGTACTTC. Its protein product is CASTSRETQYF.

This clone was picked up a small number of times. This rearrangement joins TRBV5-6 to TRBJ1-2; TRBD1 is a possible D gene (5 bases). Trimming cost V 4 bases and J 3 bases, with 19 bases left between them. Germline V lookup: CDR1 SGHDT, CDR2 YYEEEE. This CDR3 spans 16 amino acids. CDR3 region: CASSPQRGVADYGYTF. CDR3 coding DNA: TGTGCCAGCAGCCCACAGCGGGGGGTGGCGGACTATGGCTACACCTTC.

The V and J genes are TRBV29-1 and TRBJ2-7, with D possibly matching TRBD1 (7 bases). CDR1 is SQVTM, CDR2 ANQGSEA, per germline. The CDR3 runs to 13 residues. Between the trimmed V and J ends, which lost 4 bases and 6 bases, there was a span of 16 bases. Here the CDR3 DNA reads TGCAGCGTTGCCCAACTCCAGGGGGGCGAGCAGTACTTC. Its translation is CSVAQLQGGEQYF.

The chain couples TRBV18 to TRBJ1-1; TRBD1 matches 9 bases. The V gene's germline CDR1 is KGHSH and CDR2 LQKENI. The CDR3 extends over 14 amino acids. V was clipped by 2 bases and J by 3 bases; unmatched bases: 1. This chain's CDR3 is CASSPRDRDTEAFF. CDR3 DNA sequence: TGTGCCAGCTCACCAAGGGACAGGGACACTGAAGCTTTCTTT. Complete variable domain (other parts from reference TRBV18 and TRBJ1-1): NAGVMQNPRHLVRRRGQEARLRCSPMKGHSHVYWYRQLPEEGLKFMVYLQKENIIDESGMPKERFSAEFPKEGPSILRIQQVVRGDSAAYFCASSPRDRDTEAFFGQGTRLTVV.

This sequence joins TRBV7-8 and TRBJ2-1; 8 bases are a match to TRBD1. The ends lost 4 bases at V and 5 bases at J; junction bases unmatched: 13. The CDR3 extends over 17 amino acids. CDR1 SGHVS and CDR2 FQNEAQ come from the germline V gene. CDR3 coding DNA: TGTGCCAGCAGCTCCGGACCCAGGGGGCGCTGGGACAATGAGCAGTTCTTC. Its protein is CASSSGPRGRWDNEQFF. Together with reference TRBV7-8 and TRBJ2-1, the CDR3 gives the full variable domain: GAGVSQSPRYKVAKRGQDVALRCDPISGHVSLFWYQQALGQGPEFLTYFQNEAQLDKSGLPSDRFFAERPEGSVSTLKIQRTQQEDSAVYLCASSSGPRGRWDNEQFFGPGTRLTVL.

Only one count was recorded for this clone. The chain employs TRBV6-1 and TRBJ1-5; TRBD1 matches at 7 bases. The J segment lost 8 bases and the V segment lost 2 bases, leaving 6 bases of the junction unmatched. Germline V gene sequence: CDR1 MNHNS, CDR2 SASEGT. This CDR3 has 14 residues. The chain's CDR3 is CASSEPTGTEPQHF. The CDR3 bases are TGTGCCAGCAGTGAACCGACAGGGACAGAGCCCCAGCATTTT.

The CDR3 here is CASSAPLYGYTF. The CDR3 region has the DNA TGTGCCAGCAGTGCACCGCTATATGGCTACACCTTC. The rearrangement joins TRBV6-6 to TRBJ1-2; D unclear. Trimming cost V 5 bases and J 5 bases, with 9 bases left between them. Germline loops: CDR1 MNHNY, CDR2 SVGAGI (reference sequence). This CDR3 contains 12 residues.

This clone was counted once. This rearrangement joins TRBV7-9 to TRBJ2-3, with 8 bases that match TRBD1. The germline CDR1 and CDR2 sequences are SEHNR and FQNEAQ (reference sequence). The CDR3 consists of 15 residues. The V gene end was trimmed by 5 bases and the J gene end by 5 bases; junction bases not matched to a gene: 9. The CDR3 coding sequence is TGTGCCAGCAGCCTGACAGGGGAGGTTGGAGATACGCAGTATTTT. Protein product: CASSLTGEVGDTQYF.

The chain has TRBV5-4 and TRBJ1-2; maybe TRBD1 (6 bases). The germline CDR1 and CDR2 sequences are SGHNT and YYREEE (reference sequence). This CDR3 spans 16 amino acids. V lost 0 bases to trimming and J lost 2 bases, with 14 bases between them. CDR3 sequence (DNA): TGTGCCAGCAGCTTGGCCGGCACAGGGACGAACTATGGCTACACCTTC. It is translated as CASSLAGTGTNYGYTF.

The chain joins TRBV30 to TRBJ2-3; tentatively, D is TRBD1 or TRBD2 (6 bases each). Trimming cost V 4 bases and J 4 bases, with 24 bases left between them. Germline values: CDR1 GTSNPN, CDR2 SVGIG (reference sequence). The CDR3 sequence is 17 residues long. CDR3 in DNA: TGTGCCTGGAACGGCGGGACACCCAGGAGTTGGTCAGATACGCAGTATTTT. As protein: CAWNGGTPRSWSDTQYF. Full variable domain (outside the CDR3, taken from reference TRBV30 and TRBJ2-3): SQTIHQWPATLVQPVGSPLSLECTVEGTSNPNLYWYRQAAGRGLQLLFYSVGIGQISSEVPQNLSASRPQDRQFILSSKKLLLSDSGFYLCAWNGGTPRSWSDTQYFGPGTRLTVL.

The chain employs TRBV19 and TRBJ2-7; D unresolved. Trimming cost V 5 bases and J 6 bases, with 17 bases left between them. CDR1 is LNHDA, CDR2 SQIVND, per germline (reference sequence). This CDR3 spans 14 amino acids. CDR3 in amino acids: CASSSRGFRAEQYF. The CDR3 DNA is TGTGCCAGTAGTTCCCGAGGCTTTCGGGCCGAGCAGTACTTC. The variable domain in full, with the rest retrieved from reference TRBV19 and TRBJ2-7, is DGGITQSPKYLFRKEGQNVTLSCEQNLNHDAMYWYRQDPGQGLRLIYYSQIVNDFQKGDIAEGYSVSREKKESFPLTVTSAQKNPTAFYLCASSSRGFRAEQYFGPGTRLTVT.

This sequence joins TRBV7-7 and TRBJ2-5; no clear D. The germline gives CDR1 SSHAT, CDR2 FNYEAQ (reference sequence). This CDR3 has 13 amino acids. The V and J ends lost 5 bases and 0 bases respectively, with 7 bases between them. The CDR3 loop reads CASSQKNQETQYF. The CDR3 nucleotides read TGTGCCAGCAGCCAAAAAAACCAAGAGACCCAGTACTTC.